The 32 T cell receptor beta chains below were found in one sample sequenced in a study of OX40 agonist ivuxolimab in advanced cancers. Libraries were prepared by immunoSEQ multiplex PCR; TCRdb keeps only in-frame clonotypes and omits some of them. The profile shows nearly 80,000 clones, approximately 84% of them singletons. The material sequenced was CD4+ or CD8+ T cells sorted from blood, taken in a trial of the OX40 agonist ivuxolimab. Receptors originate from an adult with an advanced solid tumor such as melanoma, head and neck, liver or kidney cancer.

V and J are TRBV19 and TRBJ1-3, with a weak D call TRBD1 (5 bases). CDR3 size: 16 residues. The V end lost 3 bases, the J end lost 3 bases, and 15 bases lay between the germline ends. From germline, CDR1 is LNHDA and CDR2 SQIVND (reference sequence). In nucleotides, the CDR3 is TGTGCCAGTAGTATCCAGGCAGGGCGAGGTGGAAACACCATATATTTT. Residues: CASSIQAGRGGNTIYF.

This clone was recorded once. The J gene is TRBJ2-5, the V gene TRBV7-6, with 7 bases aligning to TRBD1. Germline lookup yields CDR1 SGHVS and CDR2 FNYEAQ. Trimming took 2 bases from V and 4 from J; bases not matched to a gene: 13. The CDR3 spans 17 residues. CDR3 bases: TGTGCCAGCAGCTTAAACTACGGAAGGGGGCAGGGAGAGACCCAGTACTTC. The encoded protein is CASSLNYGRGQGETQYF.

The V gene is TRBV5-5, the J gene TRBJ2-1, with no clear D. Germline CDR1 reads SGHKS; CDR2 reads YYEKEE (reference sequence). The CDR3 is 15 residues long. V was clipped by 4 bases and J by 0 bases, with 11 bases between them. The CDR3 DNA reads as TGTGCCAGCAGCCCTTATCCAAGCTCCTACAATGAGCAGTTCTTC. Protein: CASSPYPSSYNEQFF. Full variable domain (missing parts from reference TRBV5-5 and TRBJ2-1): DAGVTQSPTHLIKTRGQQVTLRCSPISGHKSVSWYQQVLGQGPQFIFQYYEKEERGRGNFPDRFSARQFPNYSSELNVNALLLGDSALYLCASSPYPSSYNEQFFGPGTRLTVL.

The chain joins TRBV6-5 to TRBJ2-7; D gene unclear. This CDR3 spans 14 amino acids. Germline V gene data show CDR1 as MNHEY and CDR2 as SVGAGI. Trimming cost V 5 bases and J 6 bases, with 17 bases left between them. The CDR3 nucleotides read TGTGCCAGCAGTCCGTCCTCCCCCTGGGTCGAGCAGTACTTC. Amino acids: CASSPSSPWVEQYF.

Only a few counts were recorded for this clone. The genes are TRBV30 and TRBJ1-5; tentatively, D is TRBD1 (5 bases). Deletions cut 2 bases from V and 7 bases from J, with 12 bases between. This CDR3 comprises 13 residues. Germline CDR1 GTSNPN, CDR2 SVGIG (reference sequence). The chain's CDR3 is CAWSPQVDQPQHF. The DNA for the CDR3 is TGTGCCTGGAGTCCACAGGTGGACCAGCCCCAGCATTTT.

Of note for this clone: The sample carries other DNA sequences with the same CDR3. This chain uses TRBV5-1 with TRBJ2-3; 9 bases are shared with TRBD1. Germline lookup yields CDR1 SGHRS and CDR2 YFSETQ. The J segment lost 1 base and the V segment lost 5 bases, leaving 5 bases of the junction unmatched. The CDR3 has 15 amino acids. The CDR3 protein is CASSLQGAGTDTQYF. The CDR3 bases are TGCGCCAGCAGTCTACAGGGGGCTGGCACAGATACGCAGTATTTT.

The chain carries TRBV2 and TRBJ2-3; maybe TRBD2 (5 bases). Germline CDR1 reads SNHLY; CDR2 reads FYNNEI. V was clipped by 7 bases and J by 6 bases, with 14 bases between them. The CDR3 has 13 residues. For the CDR3, the DNA is TGTGCCAGCACCTCCTTGGGAGTTGATACGCAGTATTTT. Its translation: CASTSLGVDTQYF. The entire variable domain, with the rest obtained from reference TRBV2 and TRBJ2-3, is as follows: EPEVTQTPSHQVTQMGQEVILRCVPISNHLYFYWYRQILGQKVEFLVSFYNNEISEKSEIFDDQFSVERPDGSNFTLKIRSTKLEDSAMYFCASTSLGVDTQYFGPGTRLTVL.

The V and J genes are TRBV29-1 and TRBJ2-1, with D perhaps TRBD2 (5 bases). The CDR3 sequence is 12 residues long. The germline V gene has CDR1 SQVTM and CDR2 ANQGSEA. This chain's CDR3 is CSIRRVYNEQFF. DNA of the CDR3: TGCTCCATAAGGCGGGTTTACAATGAGCAGTTCTTC.

This clone was picked up one time. This chain links TRBV4-3 with TRBJ2-6; 8 positions match TRBD1. V was clipped by 4 bases and J by 0 bases; unmatched bases: 11. This CDR3 has 19 residues. The germline CDR1 and CDR2 sequences are LGHNA and YSLEER. The CDR3, as DNA: TGCGCCAGCAGCCGGTCTGCTCGGACAGGGTCCTCTGGGGCCAACGTCCTGACTTTC. Protein: CASSRSARTGSSGANVLTF.

The chain combines TRBV6-1 with TRBJ1-2; the D is unclear. The CDR3 extends over 13 amino acids. V was trimmed by 9 bases and J by 0 bases, leaving 11 bases between them. CDR1 is MNHNS, CDR2 SASEGT, per germline. This CDR3 reads CASSVATNYGYTF. The DNA of the CDR3 is TGTGCCAGTTCGGTTGCTACTAACTATGGCTACACCTTC.

The J gene is TRBJ2-7, the V gene TRBV28; no clear D gene. V was clipped by 5 bases and J by 8 bases, with 13 bases between them. The germline V gene has CDR1 MDHEN and CDR2 SYDVKM. This CDR3 region has 12 residues. The CDR3 loop is CASSPPRKKQYF. CDR3 DNA sequence: TGTGCCAGCAGTCCCCCGCGGAAAAAGCAGTACTTC.

The CDR3 sequence: CASSPTGPQGLRANSPLHF. The CDR3 bases are TGTGCCAGCTCACCAACGGGGCCCCAAGGGTTGAGAGCAAATTCACCCCTCCACTTT. The V and J genes are TRBV18 and TRBJ1-6, with D tentatively TRBD1 (5 bases). The CDR3 consists of 19 residues. The germline V gene has CDR1 KGHSH and CDR2 LQKENI. The ends were cut back, 2 bases at V and 7 bases at J, with 24 bases in the middle.

This clone has only a few counts. The rearrangement links TRBV4-1 to TRBJ2-4; a possible D gene is TRBD1 (6 bases). CDR1 and CDR2 from the germline V gene are MGHRA and YSYEKL. The V end lost 0 bases, the J end lost 0 bases, and 18 bases lay between the germline ends. This CDR3 contains 19 residues. CDR3 in DNA: TGCGCCAGCAGCCAAGATCACGTTGACAGGATAACAGCCAAAAACATTCAGTACTTC. Translating it yields CASSQDHVDRITAKNIQYF.

In DNA, the CDR3 is TGTGCCAGCAGCCAATCACTAGCGGGCTACGAGCAGTACTTC. This codes for CASSQSLAGYEQYF. The V gene is TRBV16, the J gene TRBJ2-7, with 9 bases that match TRBD2. The CDR3 consists of 14 residues. Trimming removed 0 bases from V and 3 bases from J; junction bases left unmatched: 0. CDR1 and CDR2 (germline): KGHSY, FQNENV.

This chain connects TRBV5-1 to TRBJ1-3, with D maybe TRBD1 (6 bases). CDR1 is SGHRS, CDR2 YFSETQ, per germline. This CDR3 is 17 amino acids long. V was shortened by 4 bases and J by 0 bases, with 17 bases between the two germline ends. The CDR3 DNA is TGCGCCAGCAGCACAACCGGGACAAGGACCTCTGGAAACACCATATATTTT. Translated: CASSTTGTRTSGNTIYF.

The chain carries TRBV4-2 and TRBJ2-1; TRBD2 agrees at 7 bases. The CDR3 spans 17 residues. The germline gives CDR1 LGHNA, CDR2 YNFKEQ. V shed 0 bases and J 2 bases; nucleotides not matched to a gene: 7. In nucleotides, the CDR3 is TGTGCCAGCAGCCAAGAGGGAGGGTATAGTCCCTACAATGAGCAGTTCTTC. Protein product: CASSQEGGYSPYNEQFF.

This chain joins TRBV7-2 and TRBJ1-3; D gene ambiguous. Germline V gene sequence: CDR1 SGHTA, CDR2 FQGNSA. With 1 base removed from V and 0 bases from J, the gap between germline ends came to 13 bases. The CDR3 is 17 residues long. DNA of the CDR3: TGTGCCAGCAGCTTAGGGGCCGGCACTAGCTCTGGAAACACCATATATTTT. This gives the protein CASSLGAGTSSGNTIYF. Drawing the rest from reference TRBV7-2 and TRBJ1-3, the complete variable domain is GAGVSQSPSNKVTEKGKDVELRCDPISGHTALYWYRQSLGQGLEFLIYFQGNSAPDKSGLPSDRFSAERTGGSVSTLTIQRTQQEDSAVYLCASSLGAGTSSGNTIYFGEGSWLTVV.

The rearrangement joins TRBV9 to TRBJ1-1, with TRBD1 as a possible D gene (5 bases). CDR3 length: 14 amino acids. V shed 4 bases and J shed 1 base, with 11 bases lying between them. CDR1 and CDR2 from the germline V gene are SGDLS and YYNGEE. CDR3 residues: CASSLFTGNTEAFF. For the CDR3, the DNA is TGTGCCAGCAGCCTTTTCACAGGGAACACTGAAGCTTTCTTT.

This CDR3 reads CASSFTGSSYEQYF. The CDR3 bases are TGCGCCAGCAGCTTTACGGGGAGCTCCTACGAGCAGTACTTC. The V and J genes are TRBV5-1 and TRBJ2-7, with D possibly matching TRBD2 (5 bases). The germline V and J ends were trimmed by 2 bases and 0 bases, with 9 bases remaining between them. This CDR3 has 14 amino acids. The germline CDR1 and CDR2 sequences are SGHRS and YFSETQ.

The chain is built from TRBV6-5 and TRBJ2-1; a possible D gene is TRBD2 (5 bases). V was trimmed by 2 bases and J by 7 bases, leaving 18 bases between them. CDR3 length equals 16 residues. Germline V gene data show CDR1 as MNHEY and CDR2 as SVGAGI. In DNA, the CDR3 is TGTGCCAGCAGTTACGGGATACCTAGCCACCGGAATGAGCAGTTCTTC. Its protein is CASSYGIPSHRNEQFF.

The chain employs TRBV7-6 and TRBJ2-2; D might be TRBD1 or TRBD2, each matching 5 bases. CDR3 size: 21 residues. V lost 6 bases and J lost 1, with 30 bases in between. In germline, CDR1 is SGHVS, CDR2 FNYEAQ. The CDR3 reads CASSRTYTRGRHPRNTGELFF. In nucleotides, the CDR3 is TGTGCCAGCAGTCGTACTTATACTAGGGGCCGGCACCCTAGGAACACCGGGGAGCTGTTTTTT.

The rearrangement links TRBV19 to TRBJ2-2; 8 positions match TRBD1. CDR3 length: 15 residues. Germline values: CDR1 LNHDA, CDR2 SQIVND (reference sequence). Germline trimming cut 6 bases from V and 6 bases from J; bases unmatched to any gene: 9. The CDR3 DNA is TGTGCCAGTAGGAGGGTAACACAGGGGGCCGGGGAGCTGTTTTTT. This sequence encodes CASRRVTQGAGELFF.

The chain is built from TRBV28 and TRBJ1-5; unclear D gene. This CDR3 is 14 amino acids long. In germline, CDR1 is MDHEN, CDR2 SYDVKM. V was pared by 3 bases and J by 2 bases, with 8 bases between. In DNA, the CDR3 is TGTGCCAGCAGTTTTATTATGGGCAATCAGCCCCAGCATTTT. This gives the protein CASSFIMGNQPQHF.

Here the CDR3 DNA reads TGTGCCAGCAGTACCCGGGACCTCAATCAGCCCCAGCATTTT. Protein product: CASSTRDLNQPQHF. This rearrangement joins TRBV28 to TRBJ1-5; TRBD1 might be the D (5 bases). The length of the CDR3 is 14 residues. The germline V and J ends were trimmed by 5 bases and 3 bases, with 11 bases remaining between them. Germline assignment: CDR1 MDHEN and CDR2 SYDVKM.

This chain joins TRBV6-1 and TRBJ2-3; 7 positions agree with TRBD2. The germline V gene encodes CDR1 MNHNS and CDR2 SASEGT. CDR3 size: 15 residues. The V segment lost 6 bases and the J segment 1 base; nucleotides outside the gene matches: 7. CDR3 sequence (DNA): TGTGCCAGCAGCGGGGGGACCACTCGCACAGATACGCAGTATTTT. Translated: CASSGGTTRTDTQYF.

The rearrangement joins TRBV5-6 to TRBJ1-1; TRBD1 agrees at 8 bases. Germline CDR1 and CDR2: SGHDT and YYEEEE. CDR3 length equals 15 residues. With 4 bases clipped from V and 2 bases from J, the junction kept 7 bases outside the gene matches. The CDR3 sequence is CASSPRDRRNTEAFF. The CDR3 coding sequence is TGTGCCAGCAGCCCCCGGGACAGGCGAAACACTGAAGCTTTCTTT.

The V call is TRBV10-3, the J call TRBJ2-7; 10 positions match TRBD2. The length of the CDR3 is 14 residues. V shed 11 bases and J 3 bases; nucleotides not matched to a gene: 10. Germline V gene sequence: CDR1 ENHRY, CDR2 SYGVKD. The CDR3 loop reads CAVQSTSGDYEQYF. Written as DNA, the CDR3 is TGTGCCGTCCAATCCACTAGCGGGGACTACGAGCAGTACTTC.

The chain has TRBV30 and TRBJ2-2; 10 bases map to TRBD2. Trimming cost V 2 bases and J 7 bases; bases outside gene matches: 7. There are 15 residues in the CDR3. The germline gives CDR1 GTSNPN, CDR2 SVGIG (reference sequence). The CDR3 DNA reads TGTGCCTGGAGTCCTCTAGCGGGAGTCGACGGGGAGCTGTTTTTT. Protein product: CAWSPLAGVDGELFF.

The V call is TRBV4-2, the J call TRBJ2-1; 9 positions match TRBD1. V was clipped by 1 base and J by 4 bases; unmatched bases: 5. Germline V gives CDR1 LGHNA, CDR2 YNFKEQ. There are 16 residues in the CDR3. The DNA of the CDR3 is TGTGCCAGCAGCCAAGCCGGGACAGGGAGGTACAATGAGCAGTTCTTC. This sequence encodes CASSQAGTGRYNEQFF.

This chain links TRBV30 with TRBJ1-2; D unclear. CDR1 is GTSNPN, CDR2 SVGIG, per germline (reference sequence). The CDR3 length is 14 residues. Between the trimmed V and J ends, which lost 1 base and 1 base, there was a span of 10 bases. CDR3 coding DNA: TGTGCCTGGAGTGGGCCCCCTCGTAACTATGGCTACACCTTC. Residues: CAWSGPPRNYGYTF. Full variable domain (rest looked up from reference TRBV30 and TRBJ1-2): SQTIHQWPATLVQPVGSPLSLECTVEGTSNPNLYWYRQAAGRGLQLLFYSVGIGQISSEVPQNLSASRPQDRQFILSSKKLLLSDSGFYLCAWSGPPRNYGYTFGSGTRLTVV.

The gene calls are TRBV2 and TRBJ1-5, with D possibly being TRBD1 (5 bases). The CDR3 loop spans 16 amino acids. Per the germline V gene, CDR1 is SNHLY and CDR2 is FYNNEI. Trimming left V 6 bases short and J 4 bases short, with 19 bases between. CDR3 coding DNA: TGTGCCAGCAGGTTGGGGCCCAGCAGACCTAATCAGCCCCAGCATTTT. Protein sequence: CASRLGPSRPNQPQHF.

This clone was counted only a few times. The rearrangement joins TRBV30 to TRBJ1-5; perhaps TRBD1 as D (6 bases). The germline CDR1 and CDR2 sequences are GTSNPN and SVGIG (reference sequence). V was trimmed by 2 bases and J by 4 bases, leaving 15 bases between them. The CDR3 is 15 amino acids. This CDR3 reads CAWSTMGDKNQPQHF. CDR3 DNA sequence: TGTGCCTGGAGTACGATGGGGGACAAAAATCAGCCCCAGCATTTT.